This record covers a single T cell receptor (beta chain). The protocol was immunoSEQ multiplex PCR, while the TCRdb copy is restricted to in-frame clones and leaves out a portion. The sample yields about 1,900 clones, approximately 24% seen once. These data are taken from a study of T cells in localized non-small cell lung cancer. V lost 6 bases, J lost 3 bases, and 17 bases lay in between. The length of the CDR3 is 15 residues. The sequences come from normal lung tissue next to the tumor, collected before any cancer treatment. The chain is built from TRBV23-1 and TRBJ1-1, with D perhaps TRBD1 (5 bases). Being an ORF, TRBV23-1 has a function that is uncertain. The sequence was collected from a female donor of 60 years or more with stage I lung adenocarcinoma. The CDR3 here is CASSPGGAGDTEAFF. CDR3 in DNA: TGCGCCAGCAGCCCAGGAGGGGCGGGGGACACTGAAGCTTTCTTT.